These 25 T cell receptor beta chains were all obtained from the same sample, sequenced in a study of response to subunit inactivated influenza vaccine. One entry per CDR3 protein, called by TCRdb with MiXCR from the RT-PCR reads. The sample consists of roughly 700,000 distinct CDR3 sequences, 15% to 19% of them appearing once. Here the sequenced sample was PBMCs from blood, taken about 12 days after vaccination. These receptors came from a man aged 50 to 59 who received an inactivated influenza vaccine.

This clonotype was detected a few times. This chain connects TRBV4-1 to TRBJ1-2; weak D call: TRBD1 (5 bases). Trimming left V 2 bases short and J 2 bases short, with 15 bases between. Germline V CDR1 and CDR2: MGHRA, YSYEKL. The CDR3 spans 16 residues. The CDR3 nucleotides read TGCGCCAGCAGCCAATTTTCAGGGACCGGGAACTATGGCTACACCTTC. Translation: CASSQFSGTGNYGYTF.

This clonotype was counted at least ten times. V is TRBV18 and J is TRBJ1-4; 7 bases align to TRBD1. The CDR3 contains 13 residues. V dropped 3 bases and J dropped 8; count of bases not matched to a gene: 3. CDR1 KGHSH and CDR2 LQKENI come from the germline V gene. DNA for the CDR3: TGTGCCAGCTCACCCCAGGGGGGCGAAAAACTGTTTTTT. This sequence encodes CASSPQGGEKLFF. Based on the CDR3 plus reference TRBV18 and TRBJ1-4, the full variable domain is NAGVMQNPRHLVRRRGQEARLRCSPMKGHSHVYWYRQLPEEGLKFMVYLQKENIIDESGMPKERFSAEFPKEGPSILRIQQVVRGDSAAYFCASSPQGGEKLFFGSGTQLSVL.

The CDR3 reads CASSSGEDTDTQYF. DNA of the CDR3: TGTGCCAGCAGTTCCGGGGAGGACACAGATACGCAGTATTTT. The rearrangement uses TRBV6-2 or TRBV6-3 and TRBJ2-3; D is perhaps TRBD2 (6 bases). This CDR3 has 14 amino acids. With 4 bases removed from V and 2 bases from J, the gap between germline ends came to 10 bases. Germline V gene data show CDR1 as MNHEY and CDR2 as SVGEGT.

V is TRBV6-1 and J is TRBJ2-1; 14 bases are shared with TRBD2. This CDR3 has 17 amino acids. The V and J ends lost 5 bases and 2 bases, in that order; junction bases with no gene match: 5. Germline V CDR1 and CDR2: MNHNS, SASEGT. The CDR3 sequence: CASSKTSGGVAYNEQFF. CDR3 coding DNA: TGTGCCAGCAGTAAGACTAGCGGGGGGGTTGCCTACAATGAGCAGTTCTTC.

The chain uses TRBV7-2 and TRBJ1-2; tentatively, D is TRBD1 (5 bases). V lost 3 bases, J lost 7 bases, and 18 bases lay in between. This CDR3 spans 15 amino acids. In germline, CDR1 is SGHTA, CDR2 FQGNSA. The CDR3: CASSLTPGLGPGYTF. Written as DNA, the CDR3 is TGTGCCAGCAGCTTGACCCCAGGGTTGGGGCCTGGCTACACCTTC.

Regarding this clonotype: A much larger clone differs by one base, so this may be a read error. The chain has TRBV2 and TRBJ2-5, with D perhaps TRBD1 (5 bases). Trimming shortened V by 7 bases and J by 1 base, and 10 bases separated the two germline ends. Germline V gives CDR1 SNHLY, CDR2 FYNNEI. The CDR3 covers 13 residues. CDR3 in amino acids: CASKLDSQETQYF. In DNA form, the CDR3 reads TGTGCCAGCAAGCTCGACAGCCAAGAGACCCAGTACTTC.

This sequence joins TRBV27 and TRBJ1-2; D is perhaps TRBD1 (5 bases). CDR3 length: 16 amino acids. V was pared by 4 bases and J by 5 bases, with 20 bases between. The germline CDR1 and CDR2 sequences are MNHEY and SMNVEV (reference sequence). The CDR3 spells CASSYPGPTVPYGYTF. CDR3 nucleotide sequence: TGTGCCAGCAGTTACCCGGGACCGACAGTTCCTTATGGCTACACCTTC.

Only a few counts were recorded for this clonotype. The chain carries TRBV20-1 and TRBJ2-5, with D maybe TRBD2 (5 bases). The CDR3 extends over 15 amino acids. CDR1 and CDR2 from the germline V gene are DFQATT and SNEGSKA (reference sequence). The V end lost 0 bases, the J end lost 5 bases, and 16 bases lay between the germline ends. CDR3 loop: CSARDGERFEETQYF. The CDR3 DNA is TGCAGTGCTAGAGATGGGGAGAGATTTGAGGAGACCCAGTACTTC.

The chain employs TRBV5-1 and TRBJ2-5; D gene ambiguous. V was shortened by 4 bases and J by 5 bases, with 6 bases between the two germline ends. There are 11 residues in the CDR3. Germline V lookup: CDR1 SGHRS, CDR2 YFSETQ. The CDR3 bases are TGCGCCAGCAGCAACCTGGAGACCCAGTACTTC. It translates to CASSNLETQYF.

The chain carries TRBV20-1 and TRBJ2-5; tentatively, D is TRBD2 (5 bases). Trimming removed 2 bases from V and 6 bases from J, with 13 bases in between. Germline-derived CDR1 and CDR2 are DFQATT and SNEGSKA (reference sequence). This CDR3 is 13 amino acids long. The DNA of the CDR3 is TGCAGTGCTAGACCGGACTCCAGGCAGACCCAGTACTTC. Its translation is CSARPDSRQTQYF.

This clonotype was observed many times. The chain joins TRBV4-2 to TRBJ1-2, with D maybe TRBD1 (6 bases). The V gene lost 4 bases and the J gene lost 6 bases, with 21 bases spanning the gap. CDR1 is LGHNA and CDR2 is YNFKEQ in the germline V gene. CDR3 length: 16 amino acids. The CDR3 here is CASSPKGAGESHGYTF. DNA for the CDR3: TGTGCCAGCAGCCCAAAGGGCGCAGGGGAAAGCCATGGCTACACCTTC.

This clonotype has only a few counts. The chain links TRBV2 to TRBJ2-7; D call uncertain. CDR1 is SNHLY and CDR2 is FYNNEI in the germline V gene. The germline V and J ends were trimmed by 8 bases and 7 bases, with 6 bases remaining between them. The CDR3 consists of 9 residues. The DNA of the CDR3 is TGTGCCAGCGGTCAGGAGCAGTACTTC. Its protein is CASGQEQYF. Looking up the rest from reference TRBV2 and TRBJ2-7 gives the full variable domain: EPEVTQTPSHQVTQMGQEVILRCVPISNHLYFYWYRQILGQKVEFLVSFYNNEISEKSEIFDDQFSVERPDGSNFTLKIRSTKLEDSAMYFCASGQEQYFGPGTRLTVT.

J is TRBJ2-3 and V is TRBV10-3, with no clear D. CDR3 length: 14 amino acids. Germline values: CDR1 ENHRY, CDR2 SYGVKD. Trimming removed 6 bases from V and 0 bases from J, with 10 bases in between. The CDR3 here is CAISSVTSTDTQYF. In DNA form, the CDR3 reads TGTGCCATCAGCAGCGTAACTAGCACAGATACGCAGTATTTT.

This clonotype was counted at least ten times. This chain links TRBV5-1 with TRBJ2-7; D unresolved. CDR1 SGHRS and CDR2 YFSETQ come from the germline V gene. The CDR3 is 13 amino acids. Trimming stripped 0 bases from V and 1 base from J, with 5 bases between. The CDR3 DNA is TGCGCCAGCAGCTTGGCTCCATCCTACGAGCAGTACTTC. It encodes CASSLAPSYEQYF. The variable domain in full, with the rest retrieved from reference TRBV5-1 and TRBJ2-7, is KAGVTQTPRYLIKTRGQQVTLSCSPISGHRSVSWYQQTPGQGLQFLFEYFSETQRNKGNFPGRFSGRQFSNSRSEMNVSTLELGDSALYLCASSLAPSYEQYFGPGTRLTVT.

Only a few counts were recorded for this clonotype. This CDR3 reads CATSRDRLAGQTSYNEQFF. The DNA of the CDR3 is TGTGCCACCAGCAGAGATCGTCTAGCGGGACAGACCTCCTACAATGAGCAGTTCTTC. The chain recombines TRBV15 with TRBJ2-1; 9 positions agree with TRBD2. Germline V gene sequence: CDR1 LNHNV, CDR2 YYDKDF (reference sequence). The CDR3 has 19 residues. V shed 0 bases and J 0 bases; nucleotides not matched to a gene: 9.

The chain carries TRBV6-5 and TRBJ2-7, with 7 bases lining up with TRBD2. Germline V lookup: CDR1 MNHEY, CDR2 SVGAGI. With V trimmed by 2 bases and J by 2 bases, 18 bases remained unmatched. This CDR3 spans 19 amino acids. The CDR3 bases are TGTGCCAGCAGTTACCGGGCGGGACTATCCATCCAAGGGCCCTACGAGCAGTACTTC. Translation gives CASSYRAGLSIQGPYEQYF.

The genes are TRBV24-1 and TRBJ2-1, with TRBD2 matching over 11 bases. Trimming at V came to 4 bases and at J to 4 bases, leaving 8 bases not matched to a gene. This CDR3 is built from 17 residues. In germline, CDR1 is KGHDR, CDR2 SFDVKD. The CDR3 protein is CATSEGRLAGLYNEQFF. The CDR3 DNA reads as TGTGCCACCAGTGAGGGACGACTAGCGGGGCTATACAATGAGCAGTTCTTC.

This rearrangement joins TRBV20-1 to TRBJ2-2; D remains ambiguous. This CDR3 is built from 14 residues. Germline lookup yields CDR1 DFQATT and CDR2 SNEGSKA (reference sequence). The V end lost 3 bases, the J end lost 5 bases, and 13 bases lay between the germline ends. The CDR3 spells CSASNGGVTGELFF. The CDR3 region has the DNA TGCAGTGCTAGTAATGGCGGTGTAACCGGGGAGCTGTTTTTT.

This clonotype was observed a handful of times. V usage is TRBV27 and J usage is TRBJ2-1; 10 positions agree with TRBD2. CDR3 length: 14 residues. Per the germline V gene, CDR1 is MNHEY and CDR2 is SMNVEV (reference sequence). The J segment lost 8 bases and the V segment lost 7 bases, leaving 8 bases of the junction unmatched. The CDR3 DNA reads TGTGCCAGCAATCCGGGACTAGCGTTGCATGAGCAGTTCTTC. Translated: CASNPGLALHEQFF.

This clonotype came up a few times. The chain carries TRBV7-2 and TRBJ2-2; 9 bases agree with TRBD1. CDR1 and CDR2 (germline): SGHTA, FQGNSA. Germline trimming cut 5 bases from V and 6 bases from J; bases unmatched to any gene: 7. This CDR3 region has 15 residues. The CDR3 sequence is CASSPGQGASGELFF. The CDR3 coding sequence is TGTGCCAGCAGCCCGGGACAGGGTGCCTCCGGGGAGCTGTTTTTT.

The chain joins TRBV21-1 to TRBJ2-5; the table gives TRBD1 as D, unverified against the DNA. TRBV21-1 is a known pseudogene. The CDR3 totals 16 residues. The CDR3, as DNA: TGTGCCAGCAGCGAAGTACCGGGCCAGGGGCAAGAGACCCAGTACTTC. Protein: CASSEVPGQGQETQYF.

This CDR3 reads CASSLVFRVGHEQFF. The CDR3 nucleotides are TGTGCCAGCAGTTTAGTTTTTCGAGTCGGTCATGAGCAGTTCTTC. This chain connects TRBV12-3 or TRBV12-4 to TRBJ2-1; no firm D call. V was clipped by 1 base and J by 8 bases, with 15 bases between them. The CDR3 is 15 residues long.

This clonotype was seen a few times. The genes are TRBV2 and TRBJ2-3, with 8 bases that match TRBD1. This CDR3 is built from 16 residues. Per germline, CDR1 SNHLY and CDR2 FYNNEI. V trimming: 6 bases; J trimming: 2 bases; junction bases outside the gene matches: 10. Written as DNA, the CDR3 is TGTGCCAGCAGAGACGCGACAGGGGCCTACACAGATACGCAGTATTTT. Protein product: CASRDATGAYTDTQYF.

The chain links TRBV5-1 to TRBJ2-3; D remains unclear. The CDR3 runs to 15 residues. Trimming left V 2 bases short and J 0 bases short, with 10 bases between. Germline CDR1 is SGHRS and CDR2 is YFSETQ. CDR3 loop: CASSLDQTSTDTQYF. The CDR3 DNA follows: TGCGCCAGCAGCTTAGACCAAACTAGCACAGATACGCAGTATTTT.

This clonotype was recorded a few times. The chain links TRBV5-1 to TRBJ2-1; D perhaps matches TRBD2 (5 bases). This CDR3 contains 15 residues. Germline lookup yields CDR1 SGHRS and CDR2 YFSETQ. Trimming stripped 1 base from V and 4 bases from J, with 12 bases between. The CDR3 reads CASSLRDSAYNEQFF. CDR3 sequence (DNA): TGCGCCAGCAGCTTGCGTGATAGCGCTTACAATGAGCAGTTCTTC.